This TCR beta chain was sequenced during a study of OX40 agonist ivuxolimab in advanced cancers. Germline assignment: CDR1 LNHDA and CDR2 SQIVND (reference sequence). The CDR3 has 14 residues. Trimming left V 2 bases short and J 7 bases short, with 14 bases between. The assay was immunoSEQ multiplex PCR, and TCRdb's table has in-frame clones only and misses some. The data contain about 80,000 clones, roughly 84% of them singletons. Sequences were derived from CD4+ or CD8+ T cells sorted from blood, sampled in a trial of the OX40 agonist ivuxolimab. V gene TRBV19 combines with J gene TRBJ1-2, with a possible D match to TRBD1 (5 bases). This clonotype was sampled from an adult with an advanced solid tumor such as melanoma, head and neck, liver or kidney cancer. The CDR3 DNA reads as TGTGCCAGTAGTATACACAGGTCGAGTAGTGGCTACACCTTC. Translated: CASSIHRSSSGYTF.